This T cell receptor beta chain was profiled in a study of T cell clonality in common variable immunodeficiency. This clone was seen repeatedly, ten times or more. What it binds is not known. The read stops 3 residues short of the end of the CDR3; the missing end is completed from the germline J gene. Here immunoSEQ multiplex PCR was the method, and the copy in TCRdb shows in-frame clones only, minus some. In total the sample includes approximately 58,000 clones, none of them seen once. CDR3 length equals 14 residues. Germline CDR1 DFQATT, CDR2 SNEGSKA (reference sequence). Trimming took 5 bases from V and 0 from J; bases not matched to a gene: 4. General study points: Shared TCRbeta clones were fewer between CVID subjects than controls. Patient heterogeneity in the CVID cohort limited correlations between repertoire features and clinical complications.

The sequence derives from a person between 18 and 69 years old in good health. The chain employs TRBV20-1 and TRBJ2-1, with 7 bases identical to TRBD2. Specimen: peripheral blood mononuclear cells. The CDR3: CSAGGSPSYNEQFF. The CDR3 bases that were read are TGCAGTGCTGGCGGGAGTCCCTCCTACAATGAG.